These T cell receptor beta chains were read from a single sample in a study of T cells in Graves' hyperthyroidism and ophthalmopathy. TCRdb itself ran the multiplex PCR reads through MiXCR, one entry per CDR3 protein. The table includes fewer than 900,000 distinct CDR3 sequences, about a sixth detected once. The material sequenced was blood. These receptors were collected from a man younger than 35 with Graves' hyperthyroidism. Both conserved end residues are part of each CDR3. D genes are given only for firm matches. Not all rows give a size; the values are once, few, many and, for expanded clones, a class.

d_gene: -; len: 16; abundance: -; j_gene: TRBJ2-7; v_gene: TRBV5-1; CDR3aa: CASSFRNSGKDYEQYF; CDR3nt: TGCGCCAGCAGCTTCCGGAACAGCGGAAAGGACTACGAGCAGTACTTC
d_gene: TRBD1; len: 16; abundance: few; j_gene: TRBJ2-1; v_gene: TRBV24-1; CDR3aa: CATSDSTGGLRDEQFF; CDR3nt: TGTGCCACCAGTGATTCTACAGGGGGACTCAGAGATGAGCAGTTCTTC
d_gene: TRBD2; len: 17; abundance: few; j_gene: TRBJ2-1; v_gene: TRBV19; CDR3aa: CASSLLSGRGSYNEQFF; CDR3nt: TGTGCCAGTAGTCTACTTAGCGGGAGGGGGTCCTACAATGAGCAGTTCTTC
d_gene: TRBD2; len: 12; abundance: many; j_gene: TRBJ2-3; v_gene: TRBV7-9; CDR3aa: CASSLVRGEQYF; CDR3nt: TGTGCCAGCAGTTTAGTCCGGGGGGAGCAGTATTTT
d_gene: -; len: 15; abundance: few; j_gene: TRBJ1-1; v_gene: TRBV7-8; CDR3aa: CASSLATRGATEAFF; CDR3nt: TGTGCCAGCAGCTTAGCTACCAGGGGAGCCACTGAAGCTTTCTTT
d_gene: TRBD1; len: 16; abundance: -; j_gene: TRBJ2-5; v_gene: TRBV29-1; CDR3aa: CSVGTRGAGGGETQYF; CDR3nt: TGCAGCGTTGGAACCCGAGGGGCAGGGGGTGGGGAGACCCAGTACTTC
d_gene: -; len: 12; abundance: many; j_gene: TRBJ1-4; v_gene: TRBV12-3/TRBV12-4; CDR3aa: CASSFGRDKLFF; CDR3nt: TGTGCCAGCAGTTTCGGGCGAGACAAACTGTTTTTT
d_gene: -; len: 13; abundance: -; j_gene: TRBJ2-5; v_gene: TRBV3-1; CDR3aa: CASSYVEFETQYF; CDR3nt: TGTGCCAGCAGTTACGTGGAATTTGAGACCCAGTACTTC
d_gene: -; len: 14; abundance: -; j_gene: TRBJ2-3; v_gene: TRBV9; CDR3aa: CASSEWERTDTQYF; CDR3nt: TGTGCCAGCAGCGAATGGGAGAGGACGGATACGCAGTATTTT
d_gene: -; len: 14; abundance: many; j_gene: TRBJ1-1; v_gene: TRBV18; CDR3aa: CASSGQGLGTEAFF; CDR3nt: TGTGCCAGCTCAGGGCAGGGGCTTGGCACTGAAGCTTTCTTT
d_gene: -; len: 14; abundance: -; j_gene: TRBJ2-3; v_gene: TRBV6-4; CDR3aa: CASRKDWGADTQYF; CDR3nt: TGTGCCAGCAGGAAGGACTGGGGGGCAGATACGCAGTATTTT
d_gene: -; len: 15; abundance: -; j_gene: TRBJ2-3; v_gene: TRBV29-1; CDR3aa: CSAPPDSGNTDTQYF; CDR3nt: TGCAGCGCCCCGCCGGACTCTGGAAACACAGATACGCAGTATTTT
d_gene: TRBD1; len: 16; abundance: many; j_gene: TRBJ2-2; v_gene: TRBV6-5; CDR3aa: CASSYRQGANTGELFF; CDR3nt: TGTGCCAGCAGTTACAGACAGGGGGCGAACACCGGGGAGCTGTTTTTT
d_gene: TRBD2; len: 15; abundance: few; j_gene: TRBJ2-1; v_gene: TRBV20-1; CDR3aa: CSARKGREIGNEQFF; CDR3nt: TGCAGTGCTAGGAAAGGGCGGGAGATAGGCAATGAGCAGTTCTTC
d_gene: -; len: 15; abundance: few; j_gene: TRBJ1-2; v_gene: TRBV24-1; CDR3aa: CATSDTQGPNYGYTF; CDR3nt: TGTGCCACCAGTGATACGCAGGGGCCTAACTATGGCTACACCTTC
d_gene: -; len: 11; abundance: many; j_gene: TRBJ2-3; v_gene: TRBV2; CDR3aa: CASGALDTQYF; CDR3nt: TGTGCCAGTGGGGCCCTAGATACGCAGTATTTT
d_gene: -; len: 16; abundance: many; j_gene: TRBJ2-3; v_gene: TRBV7-2; CDR3aa: CASSLEYSLGSGTQYF; CDR3nt: TGTGCCAGCAGCTTGGAGTATTCGTTGGGTTCGGGTACGCAGTATTTT
d_gene: -; len: 13; abundance: -; j_gene: TRBJ1-5; v_gene: TRBV12-3/TRBV12-4; CDR3aa: CASRGGINQPQHF; CDR3nt: TGTGCCAGCAGGGGAGGGATTAATCAGCCCCAGCATTTT
d_gene: TRBD1; len: 15; abundance: many; j_gene: TRBJ2-5; v_gene: TRBV6-1; CDR3aa: CASSVRTGSQETQYF; CDR3nt: TGTGCCAGCAGTGTAAGGACAGGGTCTCAAGAGACCCAGTACTTC
d_gene: -; len: 14; abundance: few; j_gene: TRBJ1-5; v_gene: TRBV20-1; CDR3aa: CSARGGLSNQPQHF; CDR3nt: TGCAGTGCTAGAGGGGGACTCAGCAATCAGCCCCAGCATTTT
d_gene: TRBD2; len: 15; abundance: -; j_gene: TRBJ2-7; v_gene: TRBV4-3; CDR3aa: CASSQASGEGYEQYF; CDR3nt: TGCGCCAGCAGCCAAGCTAGCGGGGAAGGTTACGAGCAGTACTTC
d_gene: TRBD2; len: 15; abundance: many; j_gene: TRBJ2-3; v_gene: TRBV5-1; CDR3aa: CASSSGLAGEDTQYF; CDR3nt: TGCGCCAGCAGCTCAGGACTAGCGGGAGAAGATACGCAGTATTTT
d_gene: -; len: 17; abundance: -; j_gene: TRBJ1-5; v_gene: TRBV7-8; CDR3aa: CASSLVRGGFGNQPQHF; CDR3nt: TGTGCCAGCAGCTTAGTTAGGGGAGGGTTCGGCAATCAGCCCCAGCATTTT
d_gene: TRBD1; len: 14; abundance: few; j_gene: TRBJ2-7; v_gene: TRBV19; CDR3aa: CASSFWTGPYEQYF; CDR3nt: TGTGCCAGTAGTTTCTGGACAGGGCCATACGAGCAGTACTTC
d_gene: TRBD2; len: 16; abundance: many; j_gene: TRBJ2-2; v_gene: TRBV11-2; CDR3aa: CASSLQAAGAAGELFF; CDR3nt: TGTGCCAGCAGCTTGCAGGCGGCGGGAGCAGCCGGGGAGCTGTTTTTT
d_gene: -; len: 14; abundance: many; j_gene: TRBJ2-3; v_gene: TRBV12-3/TRBV12-4; CDR3aa: CASSLAAATDTQYF; CDR3nt: TGTGCCAGCAGTTTGGCAGCAGCCACAGATACGCAGTATTTT
d_gene: -; len: 14; abundance: -; j_gene: TRBJ1-1; v_gene: TRBV9; CDR3aa: CASSVEAKTGEAFF; CDR3nt: TGTGCCAGCAGCGTAGAGGCTAAAACAGGGGAAGCTTTCTTT
d_gene: TRBD1; len: 17; abundance: many; j_gene: TRBJ1-1; v_gene: TRBV3-1; CDR3aa: CASSQPRGTAKNTEAFF; CDR3nt: TGTGCCAGCAGCCAACCTCGCGGGACAGCCAAGAACACTGAAGCTTTCTTT
d_gene: -; len: 13; abundance: few; j_gene: TRBJ1-1; v_gene: TRBV7-9; CDR3aa: CASSSTPNTEAFF; CDR3nt: TGTGCCAGCAGCTCGACACCGAACACTGAAGCTTTCTTT
d_gene: TRBD2; len: 15; abundance: -; j_gene: TRBJ2-2; v_gene: TRBV6-1; CDR3aa: CASSRLAGGRGELFF; CDR3nt: TGTGCCAGCAGTCGCCTAGCGGGAGGGAGAGGGGAGCTGTTTTTT
d_gene: TRBD2; len: 16; abundance: -; j_gene: TRBJ2-3; v_gene: TRBV28; CDR3aa: CASSWGASSGGDTQYF; CDR3nt: TGTGCCAGCAGTTGGGGGGCCAGTAGCGGGGGAGATACGCAGTATTTT
d_gene: -; len: 16; abundance: many; j_gene: TRBJ1-1; v_gene: TRBV6-5; CDR3aa: CASSYWGGTLNTEAFF; CDR3nt: TGTGCCAGCAGTTACTGGGGCGGCACCCTGAACACTGAAGCTTTCTTT
d_gene: -; len: 14; abundance: -; j_gene: TRBJ2-6; v_gene: TRBV7-9; CDR3aa: CASSYKGLTNVLTF; CDR3nt: TGTGCCAGCAGCTATAAGGGTTTGACCAACGTCCTGACTTTC
d_gene: -; len: 16; abundance: many; j_gene: TRBJ2-1; v_gene: TRBV12-3/TRBV12-4; CDR3aa: CASRNQVADTYNEQFF; CDR3nt: TGTGCCAGCAGAAATCAGGTCGCAGATACCTACAATGAGCAGTTCTTC
d_gene: -; len: 13; abundance: many; j_gene: TRBJ2-1; v_gene: TRBV13; CDR3aa: CASSSRRLDEQFF; CDR3nt: TGTGCCAGCAGCTCAAGACGCTTAGATGAGCAGTTCTTC
d_gene: -; len: 14; abundance: few; j_gene: TRBJ1-4; v_gene: TRBV18; CDR3aa: CASSPSRKNEKLFF; CDR3nt: TGTGCCAGCTCACCGAGCCGGAAAAATGAAAAACTGTTTTTT
d_gene: TRBD2; len: 15; abundance: many; j_gene: TRBJ2-7; v_gene: TRBV2; CDR3aa: CASSPRLAFSYEQYF; CDR3nt: TGTGCCAGCAGCCCCAGACTAGCCTTTTCCTACGAGCAGTACTTC
d_gene: -; len: 15; abundance: -; j_gene: TRBJ2-2; v_gene: TRBV9; CDR3aa: CASSAPRGNTGELFF; CDR3nt: TGTGCCAGCAGCGCACCCCGAGGGAACACCGGGGAGCTGTTTTTT
d_gene: TRBD2; len: 16; abundance: -; j_gene: TRBJ2-3; v_gene: TRBV5-1; CDR3aa: CASSPLAGTLRYTQYF; CDR3nt: TGCGCCAGCAGCCCTCTAGCGGGGACCCTTCGGTATACGCAGTATTTT
d_gene: -; len: 15; abundance: -; j_gene: TRBJ1-1; v_gene: TRBV6-2/TRBV6-3; CDR3aa: CASSYSLAGNTEAFF; CDR3nt: TGTGCCAGCAGTTACTCGTTGGCGGGGAACACTGAAGCTTTCTTT
d_gene: TRBD1; len: 14; abundance: many; j_gene: TRBJ1-2; v_gene: TRBV28; CDR3aa: CASSGGQGSYGYTF; CDR3nt: TGTGCCAGCAGTGGGGGACAGGGCTCCTATGGCTACACCTTC
d_gene: TRBD2; len: 15; abundance: many; j_gene: TRBJ2-3; v_gene: TRBV5-1; CDR3aa: CASSSRLAGVDTQYF; CDR3nt: TGCGCCAGCAGCTCCAGACTAGCGGGAGTTGATACGCAGTATTTT
d_gene: TRBD1; len: 13; abundance: many; j_gene: TRBJ1-1; v_gene: TRBV5-1; CDR3aa: CASSLEQGEMAFF; CDR3nt: TGCGCCAGCAGCTTGGAACAGGGGGAAATGGCTTTCTTT
d_gene: -; len: 13; abundance: many; j_gene: TRBJ2-7; v_gene: TRBV11-1; CDR3aa: CASSVPPAQEQYF; CDR3nt: TGTGCCAGCAGCGTCCCCCCGGCGCAAGAGCAGTACTTC
d_gene: TRBD2; len: 18; abundance: -; j_gene: TRBJ2-5; v_gene: TRBV6-2/TRBV6-3; CDR3aa: CASSYKEGLAGSRETQYF; CDR3nt: TGTGCCAGCAGTTACAAGGAAGGACTAGCGGGGTCCAGAGAGACCCAGTACTTC
d_gene: -; len: 13; abundance: few; j_gene: TRBJ1-2; v_gene: TRBV4-3; CDR3aa: CASSQEGTYGYTF; CDR3nt: TGCGCCAGCAGCCAAGAGGGGACGTATGGCTACACCTTC